The next 29 T cell receptor beta chains were all read from a single sample in a study of CD8 T cells in ankylosing spondylitis. A single record per CDR3 protein comes from TCRdb applying MiXCR to the 5' RACE reads. The repertoire holds about 200,000 distinct CDR3 sequences, with about 13% as singletons. What was sequenced was blood, either unsorted or a sorted T cell fraction (not recorded which). These receptors all come from a male donor with ankylosing spondylitis or in good health (not recorded which).

This clonotype turned up a few times. This chain links TRBV4-2 with TRBJ2-7; D might be TRBD1 (5 bases). With 0 bases removed from V and 2 bases from J, the gap between germline ends came to 11 bases. Germline CDR1 is LGHNA and CDR2 is YNFKEQ. The CDR3 loop spans 15 amino acids. CDR3 protein: CASSQEDSRTYEQYF. The DNA for the CDR3 is TGTGCCAGCAGCCAAGAAGACAGCAGGACCTACGAGCAGTACTTC.

The J gene is TRBJ2-7, the V gene TRBV6-1; D possibly corresponds to TRBD1 (6 bases). The V and J ends lost 3 bases and 2 bases respectively, with 14 bases between them. The CDR3 runs 15 residues. The germline gives CDR1 MNHNS, CDR2 SASEGT. DNA of the CDR3: TGTGCCAGCAGTGACAGCTCAGGGGCTCCCTACGAGCAGTACTTC. It yields the protein CASSDSSGAPYEQYF.

This clonotype was found many times. This chain joins TRBV12-3 or TRBV12-4 and TRBJ2-7; 8 positions match TRBD1. There are 15 residues in the CDR3. V dropped 1 base and J dropped 4; count of bases not matched to a gene: 6. CDR3 nucleotides: TGTGCCAGCAGTTTAGGGGACAGGCCTTTGTACGAGCAGTACTTC. Protein: CASSLGDRPLYEQYF.

This clonotype was observed many times. CDR3 sequence reads: CASSADRGDEQYF. The CDR3 DNA reads TGTGCCAGCAGCGCGGACAGGGGTGATGAGCAGTACTTC. The chain joins TRBV12-3 or TRBV12-4 to TRBJ2-7; TRBD1 matches 9 bases. The CDR3 contains 13 residues. J lost 7 bases, V lost 6 bases, and 7 bases had no gene match.

V usage is TRBV5-1 and J usage is TRBJ2-7; D is undetermined. Germline CDR1 SGHRS, CDR2 YFSETQ. The CDR3 has 12 amino acids. The ends were cut back, 1 base at V and 6 bases at J, with 8 bases in the middle. The CDR3 DNA is TGCGCCAGCAGCTTGCTGGCAGGCGAGCAGTACTTC. Its translation: CASSLLAGEQYF.

The CDR3 region is CASSVGGTTYEQYF. Written as DNA, the CDR3 is TGTGCCAGCAGCGTAGGGGGAACCACCTACGAGCAGTACTTC. The chain links TRBV9 to TRBJ2-7; D is uncertain. V was shortened by 0 bases and J by 2 bases, with 9 bases between the two germline ends. The V gene's germline CDR1 is SGDLS and CDR2 YYNGEE. The CDR3 loop spans 14 amino acids.

The table lists this clonotype with many counts. V usage is TRBV25-1 and J usage is TRBJ2-5, with D possibly being TRBD1 (5 bases). The CDR3 runs to 17 residues. V was trimmed by 0 bases and J by 5 bases, leaving 19 bases between them. Germline V gives CDR1 MGHDK, CDR2 SYGVNS. The CDR3, as DNA: TGTGCCAGCAGTGAATATCCTGGGGCTTCCCCCAGGGAGACCCAGTACTTC. It codes for CASSEYPGASPRETQYF. Based on the CDR3 plus reference TRBV25-1 and TRBJ2-5, the full variable domain is EADIYQTPRYLVIGTGKKITLECSQTMGHDKMYWYQQDPGMELHLIHYSYGVNSTEKGDLSSESTVSRIRTEHFPLTLESARPSHTSQYLCASSEYPGASPRETQYFGPGTRLLVL.

This chain links TRBV11-2 with TRBJ2-6; 11 positions match TRBD2. V was clipped by 5 bases and J by 0 bases; unmatched bases: 6. From germline, CDR1 is SGHAT and CDR2 FQNNGV. The CDR3 has 18 amino acids. This chain's CDR3 is CASSLGTSGHSGANVLTF. DNA of the CDR3: TGTGCCAGCAGCCTAGGGACTAGCGGCCACTCTGGGGCCAACGTCCTGACTTTC.

In this sample, this clonotype turned up many times. V usage is TRBV20-1 and J usage is TRBJ2-1; 11 positions agree with TRBD2. The CDR3 has 15 amino acids. Germline lookup yields CDR1 DFQATT and CDR2 SNEGSKA (reference sequence). Trimming took 6 bases from V and 3 from J; bases not matched to a gene: 7. CDR3 DNA sequence: TGCAGTGCATCCGCGACTAGCGGGGACTACAATGAGCAGTTCTTC. It specifies CSASATSGDYNEQFF.

This rearrangement joins TRBV5-5 to TRBJ2-7; 7 nucleotides agree with TRBD2. CDR1 is SGHKS, CDR2 YYEKEE, per germline (reference sequence). Trimming cost V 0 bases and J 6 bases; bases outside gene matches: 9. This CDR3 comprises 15 residues. CDR3 sequence reads: CASSLAQRAGVEQYF. CDR3 coding DNA: TGTGCCAGCAGCTTGGCCCAGCGGGCGGGGGTCGAGCAGTACTTC.

The V and J genes are TRBV6-1 and TRBJ2-5; tentatively, D is TRBD1 (6 bases). Per germline, CDR1 MNHNS and CDR2 SASEGT. Trimming took 9 bases from V and 2 from J, leaving 13 bases between them. This CDR3 region has 13 residues. CDR3 loop: CASAGVLQETQYF. CDR3 nucleotide sequence: TGTGCCAGTGCAGGGGTACTTCAAGAGACCCAGTACTTC.

This clonotype was detected only a few times. The genes are TRBV12-3 or TRBV12-4 and TRBJ1-2; D is uncertain. Trimming pared 8 bases from V and 1 base from J, leaving 5 bases between. The CDR3 is 11 residues long. CDR3 DNA sequence: TGTGCCAGCTCCTATAACTATGGCTACACCTTC. Its translation is CASSYNYGYTF.

This clonotype has more than one count but fewer than ten. This chain links TRBV7-2 with TRBJ2-7; TRBD1 aligns across 11 bases. The CDR3 is 15 residues long. Trimming removed 4 bases from V and 3 bases from J; junction bases left unmatched: 5. Germline V gene data show CDR1 as SGHTA and CDR2 as FQGNSA. CDR3 bases: TGTGCCAGCAGCTCCGTCGGGACAGGGGGCTACGAGCAGTACTTC. Protein: CASSSVGTGGYEQYF.

This clonotype was observed a few times. The chain couples TRBV9 to TRBJ1-5; no reliable D call. The CDR3 totals 15 residues. Germline V gene data show CDR1 as SGDLS and CDR2 as YYNGEE. Trimming removed 4 bases at V and 3 bases at J, with 14 bases between. The CDR3 sequence is CASSRSNRDNQPQHF. DNA for the CDR3: TGTGCCAGCAGCCGGTCCAACCGAGACAATCAGCCCCAGCATTTT.

J is TRBJ2-2 and V is TRBV6-1, with D tentatively TRBD1 (6 bases). Germline V gives CDR1 MNHNS, CDR2 SASEGT. The length of the CDR3 is 14 residues. The V and J ends lost 6 bases and 6 bases respectively, with 14 bases between them. CDR3 region: CASSKAQGSGELFF. The CDR3 DNA is TGTGCCAGCAGCAAAGCACAGGGATCCGGGGAGCTGTTTTTT.

This clonotype has only a few counts. The V gene is TRBV18, the J gene TRBJ2-1; the match to TRBD2 covers 12 bases. CDR3 size: 17 residues. Germline loops: CDR1 KGHSH, CDR2 LQKENI. Germline trimming cut 3 bases from V and 5 bases from J; bases unmatched to any gene: 8. CDR3 sequence reads: CASSPRLAGDLDNEQFF. In DNA, the CDR3 is TGTGCCAGCTCACCCCGACTAGCGGGAGATCTTGACAATGAGCAGTTCTTC.

The rearrangement joins TRBV5-1 to TRBJ2-3; 7 positions agree with TRBD1. Trimming took 4 bases from V and 4 from J; bases not matched to a gene: 15. The length of the CDR3 is 17 residues. Germline loops: CDR1 SGHRS, CDR2 YFSETQ. CDR3 bases: TGCGCCAGCAGCGGACCGACAGGGATCTTTGGTGCAGATACGCAGTATTTT. Translated: CASSGPTGIFGADTQYF.

This chain links TRBV6-1 with TRBJ2-1; the D is unclear. The germline V gene encodes CDR1 MNHNS and CDR2 SASEGT. The CDR3 extends over 14 amino acids. V was pared by 8 bases and J by 5 bases, with 16 bases between. This CDR3 is CASQDTYGDNEQFF. In DNA, the CDR3 is TGTGCCAGCCAAGACACCTATGGGGACAATGAGCAGTTCTTC.

This clonotype was observed at least ten times. The chain has TRBV12-3 or TRBV12-4 and TRBJ2-1; D is ambiguous. V was trimmed by 5 bases and J by 4 bases, leaving 9 bases between them. This CDR3 contains 13 residues. CDR3 region: CASSLTDYNEQFF. The DNA of the CDR3 is TGTGCCAGCAGTCTAACGGATTACAATGAGCAGTTCTTC.

This clonotype came up a few times. The chain is built from TRBV29-1 and TRBJ2-3; D may be TRBD2 (6 bases). The CDR3 is 16 residues long. Trimming pared 2 bases from V and 0 bases from J, leaving 15 bases between. Germline-derived CDR1 and CDR2 are SQVTM and ANQGSEA. This CDR3 reads CSVEWASGQSTDTQYF. DNA of the CDR3: TGCAGCGTTGAATGGGCCAGCGGGCAAAGCACAGATACGCAGTATTTT.

The chain is built from TRBV7-9 and TRBJ1-6; 10 positions agree with TRBD1. The CDR3 loop spans 15 amino acids. Germline V gene lookup returns CDR1 SEHNR and CDR2 FQNEAQ (reference sequence). With V trimmed by 3 bases and J by 8 bases, 4 bases remained unmatched. CDR3: CASSLRGQGYSPLHF. DNA for the CDR3: TGTGCCAGCAGCTTGAGGGGACAGGGGTATTCACCCCTCCACTTT. Using reference TRBV7-9 and TRBJ1-6 for the parts outside the CDR3, the full variable domain is DTGVSQNPRHKITKRGQNVTFRCDPISEHNRLYWYRQTLGQGPEFLTYFQNEAQLEKSRLLSDRFSAERPKGSFSTLEIQRTEQGDSAMYLCASSLRGQGYSPLHFGNGTRLTVT.

This clonotype has only a few counts. The chain combines TRBV12-5 with TRBJ1-1, with D possibly matching TRBD1 (6 bases). V lost 3 bases and J lost 6, with 17 bases in between. Germline CDR1 reads LGHNT; CDR2 reads FRNRAP. The CDR3 runs 15 residues. The CDR3 DNA reads TGTGCTAGTGGTTTAGGGGGACAACACGGTCCTGAAGCTTTCTTT. It codes for CASGLGGQHGPEAFF.

The rearrangement uses TRBV7-9 and TRBJ2-7; TRBD2 matches at 8 bases. CDR3 size: 15 residues. V was pared by 4 bases and J by 0 bases, with 5 bases of the junction left unmatched. Germline values: CDR1 SEHNR, CDR2 FQNEAQ (reference sequence). Written as DNA, the CDR3 is TGTGCCAGCAGCTCTTCTAGCGGGTCCTCCTACGAGCAGTACTTC. Amino acid sequence: CASSSSSGSSYEQYF.

The rearrangement joins TRBV19 to TRBJ2-1; 9 nucleotides match TRBD2. Germline V CDR1 and CDR2: LNHDA, SQIVND (reference sequence). CDR3 length equals 17 residues. The V gene end was trimmed by 8 bases and the J gene end by 1 base; junction bases not matched to a gene: 12. CDR3 residues: CASSFLAGEGSYNEQFF. The CDR3 bases are TGTGCCAGTTCCTTCTTAGCGGGAGAGGGGTCCTACAATGAGCAGTTCTTC.

This clonotype was seen only a few times. The chain links TRBV7-9 to TRBJ2-1, with D possibly being TRBD1 (6 bases). Trimming removed 9 bases at V and 0 bases at J, with 9 bases between. This CDR3 is 13 amino acids long. Germline V CDR1 and CDR2: SEHNR, FQNEAQ (reference sequence). The CDR3 protein is CARGDTSYNEQFF. The CDR3 DNA sequence: TGTGCCAGGGGGGACACCTCCTACAATGAGCAGTTCTTC.

The chain recombines TRBV6-1 with TRBJ2-1; a weak D match, TRBD2 (6 bases). V was pared by 6 bases and J by 1 base, with 22 bases between. The CDR3 is 18 residues long. The germline V gene has CDR1 MNHNS and CDR2 SASEGT. This chain's CDR3 is CASSGRPRSPQSYNEQFF. CDR3 nucleotides: TGTGCCAGCAGCGGGAGACCCAGAAGTCCCCAATCCTACAATGAGCAGTTCTTC.

This clonotype appeared a few times. The genes are TRBV4-1 and TRBJ1-3; no clear D gene. Germline V lookup: CDR1 MGHRA, CDR2 YSYEKL. This CDR3 region has 15 residues. Trimming left V 3 bases short and J 0 bases short, with 9 bases between. The CDR3 is CASSHLIASGNTIYF. As DNA, the CDR3 is TGCGCCAGCAGCCATCTCATCGCCTCTGGAAACACCATATATTTT.

The CDR3 loop is CASSDSMTDERAFF. Written as DNA, the CDR3 is TGTGCCAGCAGTGACTCGATGACGGACGAGCGAGCTTTCTTT. The rearrangement uses TRBV6-4 and TRBJ1-1; D gene unclear. The CDR3 is 14 amino acids. V was cut by 0 bases and J by 10 bases, with 15 bases left in between. The germline gives CDR1 MRHNA, CDR2 SNTAGT.

This clonotype was seen a few times. The gene calls are TRBV19 and TRBJ2-7, with D maybe TRBD1 (5 bases). The germline V gene encodes CDR1 LNHDA and CDR2 SQIVND (reference sequence). The CDR3 contains 12 residues. The V end lost 5 bases, the J end lost 7 bases, and 12 bases lay between the germline ends. Here the CDR3 DNA reads TGTGCCAGTAGTGCTGGTAGGGGAGAGCAGTACTTC. Protein: CASSAGRGEQYF.